The rows below give T cell receptor beta chains drawn from one sample of a study of identical twins. MiXCR was run by TCRdb on the 5' RACE reads, yielding one entry per CDR3 protein. Among 450,000 or so distinct CDR3 sequences listed, 11% to 15% were seen once. This same sample was also part of a study on yellow fever vaccine responses in identical twins.

Sequenced: CD4+ T cells sorted from blood. These receptors originate from a woman between 18 and 30 years old in good health. The CDR3 runs from the conserved cysteine through the conserved F or W. D genes are given only for firm matches. Expanded clones get a size class; other rows say once, few or many, or leave the size out.

D,size,J,V,CDR3,DNA
-,few,TRBJ2-5,TRBV4-2,CASSQDLEGTQYF,TGTGCCAGCAGCCAAGATCTGGAGGGGACCCAGTACTTC
-,few,TRBJ2-1,TRBV5-1,CASSLLQGPYNEQFF,TGCGCCAGCAGCTTGTTGCAGGGGCCATACAATGAGCAGTTCTTC
-,-,TRBJ2-1,TRBV2,CASTPVLEKRVF,TGTGCCAGCACACCTGTCCTAGAGAAGAGAGTCTTC
-,few,TRBJ2-5,TRBV20-1,CSARLRGRRQETQYF,TGCAGTGCTAGACTCCGGGGAAGACGGCAAGAGACCCAGTACTTC
-,-,TRBJ2-2,TRBV12-3/TRBV12-4,CASSFDRNTGELFF,TGTGCCAGCAGTTTCGATAGGAACACCGGGGAGCTGTTTTTT
TRBD1,-,TRBJ2-3,TRBV14,CASSAPDRPGTDTQYF,TGTGCCAGCAGCGCGCCGGACAGGCCGGGGACAGATACGCAGTATTTT
-,-,TRBJ2-1,TRBV20-1,CSASPGPGQGLNNLGEQFF,TGCAGTGCTTCTCCAGGTCCGGGGCAGGGCCTTAACAACTTGGGGGAGCAGTTCTTC
TRBD2,few,TRBJ2-3,TRBV9,CASSVASGTTDTQYF,TGTGCCAGCAGCGTAGCTAGCGGGACGACAGATACGCAGTATTTT
-,few,TRBJ2-1,TRBV5-1,CASSGNLNEQFF,TGCGCCAGCTCCGGGAACCTCAATGAGCAGTTCTTC
-,-,TRBJ2-2,TRBV5-1,CASSSGRGPNTGELFF,TGCGCCAGCAGCTCTGGACGGGGGCCGAACACCGGGGAGCTGTTTTTT
-,-,TRBJ2-1,TRBV9,CASSVGVIGEQFF,TGTGCCAGCAGCGTAGGGGTAATCGGCGAGCAGTTCTTC
TRBD1,few,TRBJ2-7,TRBV6-1,CASSPMSGTAYEQYF,TGTGCCAGCAGTCCCATGTCCGGGACAGCTTACGAGCAGTACTTC
-,few,TRBJ2-2,TRBV5-1,CASSLVLSGELFF,TGCGCCAGCAGCTTGGTTCTGTCCGGGGAGCTGTTTTTT